Listed here are 10 T cell receptor beta chains from one sample, sequenced in a study of a mutant IDH1 vaccine in newly diagnosed glioma. As to time point: week 35, safety follow-up. Vaccinated patients received 300 ug of mutant IDH1 20-mer peptide per dose, with topical imiquimod. These receptors have no identified antigens. Repertoires were generated with immunoSEQ multiplex PCR, while TCRdb's copy carries only in-frame clones and drops some. The sample contains tens of thousands of clones, 84% of which appear only once. The sequencing used PBMCs, collected from a glioma patient whose treatment included an IDH1 peptide vaccine. The receptors stem from a woman under 30 with glioma.

This chain links TRBV30 with TRBJ1-1; 7 bases line up with TRBD1. CDR3 length: 14 amino acids. The germline gives CDR1 GTSNPN, CDR2 SVGIG (reference sequence). V dropped 0 bases and J dropped 0; count of bases not matched to a gene: 1. The CDR3 DNA reads as TGTGCCTGGAGTGTAGGGGGCATGAACACTGAAGCTTTCTTT. This codes for CAWSVGGMNTEAFF.

The rearrangement joins TRBV29-1 to TRBJ2-1, with TRBD1 matching over 9 bases. Germline-derived CDR1 and CDR2 are SQVTM and ANQGSEA. This CDR3 is 19 amino acids long. Germline trimming cut 0 bases from V and 9 bases from J; bases unmatched to any gene: 21. CDR3 sequence reads: CSVEDPLLRTGGAVGEQFF. As DNA, the CDR3 is TGCAGCGTTGAAGATCCCCTACTCCGTACAGGGGGCGCGGTAGGTGAGCAGTTCTTC.

V usage is TRBV5-1 and J usage is TRBJ2-5, with D perhaps TRBD1 (5 bases). This CDR3 comprises 12 residues. With 5 bases removed from V and 11 bases from J, the gap between germline ends came to 16 bases. Germline loops: CDR1 SGHRS, CDR2 YFSETQ. The DNA of the CDR3 is TGCGCCAGCAGTTCGCCTGACAGACCACAGTACTTC. This sequence encodes CASSSPDRPQYF.

The CDR3 DNA reads TGTGCCAGCAGCTATTCAGATACGCAGTATTTT. Protein: CASSYSDTQYF. The chain is built from TRBV7-9 and TRBJ2-3, with no clear D. Germline CDR1 SEHNR, CDR2 FQNEAQ (reference sequence). The CDR3 totals 11 residues. The germline V and J ends were trimmed by 4 bases and 4 bases, with 3 bases remaining between them.

This sequence joins TRBV9 and TRBJ1-1; D is ambiguous. V lost 0 bases and J lost 0, with 12 bases in between. This CDR3 contains 16 residues. The V gene's germline CDR1 is SGDLS and CDR2 YYNGEE. In DNA, the CDR3 is TGTGCCAGCAGCGTAGGTCTCGGGCTAATGAACACTGAAGCTTTCTTT. Its protein is CASSVGLGLMNTEAFF.

This chain uses TRBV5-6 with TRBJ2-7, with 11 positions matching TRBD2. This CDR3 is built from 13 residues. V was clipped by 9 bases and J by 1 base; unmatched bases: 3. Germline CDR1 reads SGHDT; CDR2 reads YYEEEE. The DNA for the CDR3 is TGTGCCACGAGACTAGCGGGGTCCTACGAGCAGTACTTC. Residues: CATRLAGSYEQYF.

V and J are TRBV5-4 and TRBJ2-6; D remains ambiguous. This CDR3 comprises 14 residues. In germline, CDR1 is SGHNT, CDR2 YYREEE (reference sequence). V lost 2 bases and J 3 bases, leaving 6 bases between the germline ends. Written as DNA, the CDR3 is TGTGCCAGCAGCTTCTTGGGTGGGGCCAACGTCCTGACTTTC. Translating it yields CASSFLGGANVLTF.

The J gene is TRBJ2-7, the V gene TRBV19, with 7 nucleotides matching TRBD2. Germline CDR1 LNHDA, CDR2 SQIVND (reference sequence). The J segment lost 5 bases and the V segment lost 5 bases, leaving 6 bases of the junction unmatched. The CDR3 sequence is 13 residues long. This CDR3 reads CASSYTRGDEQYF. CDR3 in DNA: TGTGCCAGTAGTTATACCCGGGGGGACGAGCAGTACTTC.

The CDR3: CASSSSRVAGPLAGAFF. CDR3 bases: TGCGCCAGCAGCTCCTCGAGGGTTGCAGGGCCCTTAGCGGGAGCTTTCTTT. This chain joins TRBV5-1 and TRBJ1-1; D possibly corresponds to TRBD1 (5 bases). CDR3 length equals 17 residues. Trimming left V 3 bases short and J 10 bases short, with 28 bases between. Germline V gene sequence: CDR1 SGHRS, CDR2 YFSETQ.

The CDR3 sequence is CASSENGPHEQYF. The CDR3 nucleotides are TGTGCCAGCAGTGAAAACGGGCCCCACGAGCAGTACTTC. The chain employs TRBV6-1 and TRBJ2-7; no reliable D call. Germline CDR1 is MNHNS and CDR2 is SASEGT. There are 13 residues in the CDR3. V lost 2 bases and J 5 bases, leaving 10 bases between the germline ends.